This T cell receptor (beta chain) was identified during a study of shared clonotypes between healthy human individuals. Overall study results and limits: In the sorted subsets, rarefaction showed sequencing was incomplete despite large depth.

This CDR3 has 14 residues. V was trimmed by 0 bases and J by 0 bases, leaving 5 bases between them. The V gene's germline CDR1 is SGHDT and CDR2 YYEEEE. In the original workflow: There were no quality scores in the junction-only immunoSEQ sequences, so filtering differed. Measured with immunoSEQ multiplex PCR; TCRdb has only the in-frame clones, and not every one. D and trimming were read from the DNA, whereas the V and J calls and clone size are those reported in that table. The table records around 2.5 million clones, over 85% of them present only once. Details on this clone: Its antigen is unidentified.

Sequencing was done on a sample of naive CD4+ T cells from PBMCs. Subset meaning: CD45RA+ positively selected. V and J are TRBV5-6 and TRBJ2-3; D is unclear. This receptor was taken from a man between 18 and 29 years old in good health. Some clones in this sample may be carry-over from other donors' samples. The CDR3 protein is CASSLDDSTDTQYF. The CDR3 coding sequence is TGTGCCAGCAGCTTGGATGACAGCACAGATACGCAGTATTTT.